This T cell receptor beta chain was recorded in a study of Ad26.COV2.S vaccination and SARS-CoV-2 variants. Germline V gene data show CDR1 as LNHDA and CDR2 as SQIVND (reference sequence). Unmatched junction bases numbered 12, after V lost 11 bases and J lost 6 bases. The CDR3 runs to 14 residues. This sample's treatment: around 19 received Ad26.COV2.S at low or high dose, single or two shots; about five received placebo; per-sample allocation not given. Samples were taken on day 63 after the first vaccine or placebo injection. The individual, an adult aged 18-55 years, was a donor in Boston. Repertoires were generated with immunoSEQ multiplex PCR, while TCRdb's copy carries only in-frame clones and drops some. The data show more than 300,000 clones, 80% to 90% seen once.

The source of this sequence is a person between 18 and 59 years old who received the Ad26.COV2.S COVID-19 vaccine or a placebo. Sequenced here: peripheral blood, sampled in a trial of Ad26.COV2.S vaccine versus placebo. The genes are TRBV19 and TRBJ1-5; 8 bases fit TRBD1. CDR3: CAGKSDRDGQPQHF. The CDR3, as DNA: TGTGCCGGAAAATCGGACAGGGACGGTCAGCCCCAGCATTTT.